The present T cell receptor (beta chain) was sequenced within a study of cytomegalovirus exposure and HLA in healthy donors. General study results and limits: Researchers counted around 160 TCR beta chains as cytomegalovirus-associated.

A word on this clone: Its antigen is still unknown. A read error may account for a junction end that differs from germline.

PCR amplification relied on 60 Vbeta primers (plus 13 Jbeta primers). Here immunoSEQ multiplex PCR was the method, and the copy in TCRdb shows in-frame clones only, minus some. The repertoire holds about 180,000 clones, with approximately 84% as singletons. The CDR3 is 13 residues long. In germline, CDR1 is MNHEY, CDR2 SMNVEV (reference sequence). The V gene is TRBV27, the J gene TRBJ2-7; 7 bases are shared with TRBD2. This clonotype was sampled from a girl between 10 and 17 years old in good health and CMV-seropositive. The source material was PBMCs. The CDR3 reads CASSPSEGSGYVF. The DNA for the CDR3 is TGTGCCAGCAGTCCCTCCGAGGGTAGCGGGTATGTCTTC.